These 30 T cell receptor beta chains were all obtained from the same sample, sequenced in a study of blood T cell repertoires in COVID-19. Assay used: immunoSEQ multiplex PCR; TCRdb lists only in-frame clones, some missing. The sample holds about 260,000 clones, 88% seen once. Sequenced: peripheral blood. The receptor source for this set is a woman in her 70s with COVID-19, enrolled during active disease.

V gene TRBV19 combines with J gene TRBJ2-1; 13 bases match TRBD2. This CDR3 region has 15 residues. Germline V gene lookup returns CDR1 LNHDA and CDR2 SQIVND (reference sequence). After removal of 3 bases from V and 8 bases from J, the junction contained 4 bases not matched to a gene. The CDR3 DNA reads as TGTGCCAGTAGTATTGGGACTAGCGGGAACTATGAGCAGTTCTTC. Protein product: CASSIGTSGNYEQFF.

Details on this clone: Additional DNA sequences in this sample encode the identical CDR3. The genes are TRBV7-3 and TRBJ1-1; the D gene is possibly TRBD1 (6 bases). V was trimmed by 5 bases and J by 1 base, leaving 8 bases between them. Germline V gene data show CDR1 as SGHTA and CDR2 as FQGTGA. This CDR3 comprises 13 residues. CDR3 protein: CASSPTGNTEAFF. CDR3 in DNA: TGTGCCAGCAGCCCGACAGGGAACACTGAAGCTTTCTTT.

The CDR3 DNA reads as TGTGCCAGTAGTGTGATCTGGGGCGGGAGCACTGAAGCTTTCTTT. It is translated as CASSVIWGGSTEAFF. The rearrangement links TRBV19 to TRBJ1-1; perhaps TRBD1 as D (5 bases). The V end lost 5 bases, the J end lost 4 bases, and 17 bases lay between the germline ends. CDR3 length equals 15 residues. CDR1 is LNHDA, CDR2 SQIVND, per germline (reference sequence).

Here the CDR3 reads CASSEIDRTTNEKLFF. The DNA for the CDR3 is TGTGCCAGCAGTGAAATAGACAGGACAACTAATGAAAAACTGTTTTTT. V gene TRBV6-1 combines with J gene TRBJ1-4, with D maybe TRBD1 (6 bases). Germline CDR1 reads MNHNS; CDR2 reads SASEGT. There are 16 residues in the CDR3. Trimming shortened V by 2 bases and J by 0 bases, and 10 bases separated the two germline ends.

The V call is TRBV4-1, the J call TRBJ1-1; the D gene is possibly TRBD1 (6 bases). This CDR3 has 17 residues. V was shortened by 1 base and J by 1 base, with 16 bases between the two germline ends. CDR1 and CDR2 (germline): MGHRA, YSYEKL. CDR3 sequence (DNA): TGCGCCAGCAGCCAAGCTATCAGGGGAATTTCGAACACTGAAGCTTTCTTT. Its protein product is CASSQAIRGISNTEAFF.

This CDR3 reads CAWRNRGRGGELFF. The CDR3 DNA reads as TGTGCCTGGAGGAACAGGGGGCGTGGCGGGGAGCTGTTTTTT. This sequence joins TRBV30 and TRBJ2-2, with TRBD1 identical over 9 bases. CDR3 length: 14 residues. V trimming: 3 bases; J trimming: 7 bases; junction bases outside the gene matches: 6. Germline lookup yields CDR1 GTSNPN and CDR2 SVGIG (reference sequence).

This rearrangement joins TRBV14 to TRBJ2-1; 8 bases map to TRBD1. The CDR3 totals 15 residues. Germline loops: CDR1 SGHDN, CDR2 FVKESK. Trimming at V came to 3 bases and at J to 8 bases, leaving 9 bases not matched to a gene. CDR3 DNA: TGTGCCAGCAGCCACAGGACAGGGTCAAAAGATGAGCAGTTCTTC. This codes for CASSHRTGSKDEQFF.

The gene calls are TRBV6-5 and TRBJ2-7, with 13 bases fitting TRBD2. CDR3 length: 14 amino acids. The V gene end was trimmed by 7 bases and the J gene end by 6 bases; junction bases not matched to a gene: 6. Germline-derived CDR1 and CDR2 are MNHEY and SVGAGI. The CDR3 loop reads CASIRTSGSSEQYF. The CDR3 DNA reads TGTGCCAGCATTCGGACTAGCGGGAGTTCCGAGCAGTACTTC.

The DNA for the CDR3 is TGTGCCAGCAGGTTACAGGGGGGTGGGCAGTTCTTC. Residues: CASRLQGGGQFF. The chain couples TRBV27 to TRBJ2-1; 8 positions match TRBD1. The CDR3 is 12 amino acids. CDR1 and CDR2 from the germline V gene are MNHEY and SMNVEV (reference sequence). V lost 6 bases, J lost 12 bases, and 7 bases stayed unmatched.

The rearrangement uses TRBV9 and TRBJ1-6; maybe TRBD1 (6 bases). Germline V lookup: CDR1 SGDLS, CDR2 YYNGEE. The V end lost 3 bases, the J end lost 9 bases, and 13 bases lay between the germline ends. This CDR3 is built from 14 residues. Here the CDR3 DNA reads TGTGCCAGCAGCGGAACGACAGGAGGTTCACCCCTCCACTTT. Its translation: CASSGTTGGSPLHF.

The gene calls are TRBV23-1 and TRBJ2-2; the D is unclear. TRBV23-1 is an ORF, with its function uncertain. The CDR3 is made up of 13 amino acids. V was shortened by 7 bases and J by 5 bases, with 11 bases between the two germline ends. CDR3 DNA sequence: TGCGCCAGCACCGAAATCGGTACCGGGGAGCTGTTTTTT. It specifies CASTEIGTGELFF.

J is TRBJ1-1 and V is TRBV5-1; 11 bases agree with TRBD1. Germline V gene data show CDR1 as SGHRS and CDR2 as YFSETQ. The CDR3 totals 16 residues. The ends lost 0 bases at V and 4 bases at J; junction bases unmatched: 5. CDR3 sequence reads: CASSLVGQGAPTEAFF. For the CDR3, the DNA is TGCGCCAGCAGCTTGGTAGGACAGGGGGCGCCCACTGAAGCTTTCTTT. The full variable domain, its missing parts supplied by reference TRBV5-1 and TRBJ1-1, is KAGVTQTPRYLIKTRGQQVTLSCSPISGHRSVSWYQQTPGQGLQFLFEYFSETQRNKGNFPGRFSGRQFSNSRSEMNVSTLELGDSALYLCASSLVGQGAPTEAFFGQGTRLTVV.

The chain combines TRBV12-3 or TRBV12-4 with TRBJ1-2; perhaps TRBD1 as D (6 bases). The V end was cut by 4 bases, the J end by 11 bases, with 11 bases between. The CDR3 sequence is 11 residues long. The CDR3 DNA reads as TGTGCCAGCAGTTCAGGACAGCAATACACCTTC. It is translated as CASSSGQQYTF.

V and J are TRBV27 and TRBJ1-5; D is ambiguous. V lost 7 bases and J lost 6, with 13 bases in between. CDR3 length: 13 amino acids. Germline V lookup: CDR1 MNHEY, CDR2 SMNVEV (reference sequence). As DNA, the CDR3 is TGTGCCAGCAAGAAGCTCGGGAGTCAGCCCCAGCATTTT. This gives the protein CASKKLGSQPQHF.

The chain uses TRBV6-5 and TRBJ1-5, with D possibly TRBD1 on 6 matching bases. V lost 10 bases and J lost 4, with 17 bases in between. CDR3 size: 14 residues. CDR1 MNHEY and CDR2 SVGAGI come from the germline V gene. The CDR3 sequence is CATKVGQGNQPQHF. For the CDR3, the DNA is TGTGCCACAAAAGTCGGGCAGGGGAATCAGCCCCAGCATTTT.

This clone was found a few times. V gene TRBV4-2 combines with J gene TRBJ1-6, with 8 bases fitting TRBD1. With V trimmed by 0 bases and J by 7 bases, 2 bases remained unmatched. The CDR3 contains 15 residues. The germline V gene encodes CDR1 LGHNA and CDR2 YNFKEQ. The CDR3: CASSQDRQGNSPLHF. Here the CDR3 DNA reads TGTGCCAGCAGCCAAGATCGACAGGGGAATTCACCCCTCCACTTT.

CDR3 nucleotide sequence: TGTGCCAGCCCCCCTACCGTGACCGCTAGCTCCTACGAGCAGTACTTC. Protein sequence: CASPPTVTASSYEQYF. The genes are TRBV28 and TRBJ2-7; D gene unclear. In germline, CDR1 is MDHEN, CDR2 SYDVKM. The V end lost 8 bases, the J end lost 0 bases, and 20 bases lay between the germline ends. The CDR3 is made up of 16 amino acids. Together with reference TRBV28 and TRBJ2-7, the CDR3 gives the full variable domain: DVKVTQSSRYLVKRTGEKVFLECVQDMDHENMFWYRQDPGLGLRLIYFSYDVKMKEKGDIPEGYSVSREKKERFSLILESASTNQTSMYLCASPPTVTASSYEQYFGPGTRLTVT.

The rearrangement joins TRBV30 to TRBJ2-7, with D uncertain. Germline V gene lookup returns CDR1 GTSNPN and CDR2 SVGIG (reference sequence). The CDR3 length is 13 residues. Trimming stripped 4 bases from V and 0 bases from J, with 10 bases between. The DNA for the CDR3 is TGTGCCTGGAATCCTGGGCTCTCCTACGAGCAGTACTTC. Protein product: CAWNPGLSYEQYF.

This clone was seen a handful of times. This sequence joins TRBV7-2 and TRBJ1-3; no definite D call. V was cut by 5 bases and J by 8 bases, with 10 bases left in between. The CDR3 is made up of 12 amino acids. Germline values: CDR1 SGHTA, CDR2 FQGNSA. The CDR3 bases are TGTGCCAGCAGCGACATTCGGCACACCATATATTTT. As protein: CASSDIRHTIYF.

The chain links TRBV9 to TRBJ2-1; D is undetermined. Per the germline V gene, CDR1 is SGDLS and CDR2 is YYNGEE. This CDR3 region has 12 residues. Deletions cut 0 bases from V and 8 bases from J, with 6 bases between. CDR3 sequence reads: CASSVGQYEQFF. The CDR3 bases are TGTGCCAGCAGCGTAGGGCAGTATGAGCAGTTCTTC.

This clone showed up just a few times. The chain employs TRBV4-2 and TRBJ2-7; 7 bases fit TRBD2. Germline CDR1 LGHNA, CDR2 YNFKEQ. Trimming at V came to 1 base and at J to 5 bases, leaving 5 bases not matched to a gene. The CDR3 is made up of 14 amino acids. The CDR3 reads CASSQVLALDEQYF. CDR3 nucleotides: TGTGCCAGCAGCCAAGTACTAGCGCTGGACGAGCAGTACTTC.

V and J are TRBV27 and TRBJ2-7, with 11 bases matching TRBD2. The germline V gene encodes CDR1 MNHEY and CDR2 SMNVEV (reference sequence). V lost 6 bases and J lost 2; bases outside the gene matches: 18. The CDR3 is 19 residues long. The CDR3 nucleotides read TGTGCCAGCAGACGACTTCCCGGGACTAGCGGTTCACTTCCCTACGAGCAGTACTTC. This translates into CASRRLPGTSGSLPYEQYF.

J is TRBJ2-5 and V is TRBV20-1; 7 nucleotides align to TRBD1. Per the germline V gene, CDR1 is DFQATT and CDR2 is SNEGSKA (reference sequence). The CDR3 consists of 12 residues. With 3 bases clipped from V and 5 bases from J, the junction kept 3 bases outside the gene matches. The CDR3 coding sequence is TGCAGTGCTAGTGGCAGGGGGGAGACCCAGTACTTC. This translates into CSASGRGETQYF.

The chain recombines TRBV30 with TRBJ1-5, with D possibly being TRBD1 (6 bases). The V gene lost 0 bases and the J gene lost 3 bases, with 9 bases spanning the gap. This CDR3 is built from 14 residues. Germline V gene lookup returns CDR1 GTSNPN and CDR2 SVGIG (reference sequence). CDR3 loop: CAWSVGTLNQPQHF. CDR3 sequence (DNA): TGTGCCTGGAGTGTCGGGACACTCAATCAGCCCCAGCATTTT.

CDR3 DNA sequence: TGTGCCATCAGGTCGGCAGGGGAGAATCAGCCCCAGCATTTT. Translating gives CAIRSAGENQPQHF. The chain uses TRBV10-3 and TRBJ1-5; D is possibly TRBD1 (6 bases). V was trimmed by 6 bases and J by 4 bases, leaving 13 bases between them. The CDR3 has 14 residues. CDR1 and CDR2 (germline): ENHRY, SYGVKD.

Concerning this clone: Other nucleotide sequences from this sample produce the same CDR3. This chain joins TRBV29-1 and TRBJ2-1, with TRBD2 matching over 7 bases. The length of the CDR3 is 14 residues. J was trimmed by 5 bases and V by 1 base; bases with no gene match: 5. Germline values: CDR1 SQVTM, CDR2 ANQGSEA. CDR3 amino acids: CSVEGLAVNNEQFF. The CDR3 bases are TGCAGCGTTGAAGGTCTAGCGGTTAACAATGAGCAGTTCTTC.

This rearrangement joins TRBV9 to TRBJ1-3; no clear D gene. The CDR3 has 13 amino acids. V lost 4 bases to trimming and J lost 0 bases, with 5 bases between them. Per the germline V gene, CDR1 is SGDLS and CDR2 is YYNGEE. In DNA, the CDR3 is TGTGCCAGCAGCCTTAACTCTGGAAACACCATATATTTT. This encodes CASSLNSGNTIYF.

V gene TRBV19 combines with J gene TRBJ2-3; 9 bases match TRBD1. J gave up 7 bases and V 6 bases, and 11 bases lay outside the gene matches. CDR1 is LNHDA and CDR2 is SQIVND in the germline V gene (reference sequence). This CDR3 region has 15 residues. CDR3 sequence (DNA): TGTGCCAGTAGCACCACCCGGGACAGGGAAAATACGCAGTATTTT. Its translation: CASSTTRDRENTQYF.

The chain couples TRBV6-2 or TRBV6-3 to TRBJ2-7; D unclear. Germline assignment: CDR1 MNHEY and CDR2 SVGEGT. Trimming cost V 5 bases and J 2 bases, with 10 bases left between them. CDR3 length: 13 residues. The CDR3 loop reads CASSTGSPYEQYF. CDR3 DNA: TGTGCCAGCAGTACCGGGTCCCCCTACGAGCAGTACTTC.

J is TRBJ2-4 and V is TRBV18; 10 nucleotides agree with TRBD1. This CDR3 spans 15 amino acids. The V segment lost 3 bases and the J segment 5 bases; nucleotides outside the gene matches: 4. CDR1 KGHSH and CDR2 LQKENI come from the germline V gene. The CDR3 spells CASSPGTGVQNIQYF. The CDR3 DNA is TGTGCCAGCTCACCCGGGACAGGGGTACAAAACATTCAGTACTTC. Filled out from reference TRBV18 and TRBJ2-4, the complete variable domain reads NAGVMQNPRHLVRRRGQEARLRCSPMKGHSHVYWYRQLPEEGLKFMVYLQKENIIDESGMPKERFSAEFPKEGPSILRIQQVVRGDSAAYFCASSPGTGVQNIQYFGAGTRLSVL.